The 15 T cell receptor beta chains presented below share a single source sample, sequenced in a study of cytomegalovirus exposure and HLA in healthy donors. The PCR used 60 Vbeta and 13 Jbeta primers. Clones were read by immunoSEQ multiplex PCR, and TCRdb kept only the in-frame ones, dropping some. This table holds about 89,000 clones, about 74% found once. Sequencing was carried out using PBMCs. These receptors all stem from a male donor in good health and CMV-seronegative.

The genes are TRBV30 and TRBJ2-7; no clear D gene. CDR1 is GTSNPN and CDR2 is SVGIG in the germline V gene (reference sequence). The CDR3 is made up of 11 amino acids. Trimming cost V 4 bases and J 2 bases, with 6 bases left between them. CDR3 residues: CAWTDTYEQYF. CDR3 nucleotides: TGTGCCTGGACAGATACCTACGAGCAGTACTTC.

The rearrangement uses TRBV29-1 and TRBJ2-3; a possible D gene is TRBD2 (7 bases). This CDR3 contains 19 residues. V was shortened by 2 bases and J by 2 bases, with 26 bases between the two germline ends. Germline CDR1 and CDR2: SQVTM and ANQGSEA. In DNA, the CDR3 is TGCAGCGTTGAAAGGGGTTGGGGGGGCTCTTTCAAGGACACAGATACGCAGTATTTT. Translated: CSVERGWGGSFKDTDTQYF.

This chain links TRBV27 with TRBJ2-1; D is unresolved. The V and J ends lost 4 bases and 0 bases respectively, with 10 bases between them. Germline CDR1 MNHEY, CDR2 SMNVEV (reference sequence). CDR3 length: 15 amino acids. CDR3 protein: CASSSARSSYNEQFF. CDR3 DNA: TGTGCCAGCAGTTCCGCGCGGAGCTCCTACAATGAGCAGTTCTTC.

V usage is TRBV11-2 and J usage is TRBJ2-7, with TRBD1 matching 9 bases. Germline V gene data show CDR1 as SGHAT and CDR2 as FQNNGV. The CDR3 is made up of 17 amino acids. V shed 0 bases and J 0 bases; nucleotides not matched to a gene: 6. The CDR3 DNA reads as TGTGCCAGCAGCTTAGATCAGGGACAGGGCATCTCCTACGAGCAGTACTTC. The encoded protein is CASSLDQGQGISYEQYF.

The genes are TRBV27 and TRBJ2-7, with 9 bases fitting TRBD1. CDR1 is MNHEY and CDR2 is SMNVEV in the germline V gene (reference sequence). The trim removed 6 bases at V and 0 bases at J, leaving 6 bases unmatched. CDR3 length: 15 residues. CDR3 sequence: CASSQDRGSSYEQYF. Here the CDR3 DNA reads TGTGCCAGCAGCCAGGACAGGGGTAGCTCCTACGAGCAGTACTTC.

This clone was detected only once. V gene TRBV6-1 combines with J gene TRBJ2-5; D is undetermined. The V end was cut by 2 bases, the J end by 4 bases, with 11 bases between. The CDR3 covers 14 residues. The germline V gene has CDR1 MNHNS and CDR2 SASEGT. The CDR3 loop is CASSEMVARETQYF. CDR3 nucleotides: TGTGCCAGCAGTGAAATGGTAGCCAGAGAGACCCAGTACTTC.

This clone was seen a single time. The V gene is TRBV6-1, the J gene TRBJ2-4; D gene uncertain. This CDR3 is built from 15 residues. Germline V gives CDR1 MNHNS, CDR2 SASEGT. Deletions cut 5 bases from V and 8 bases from J, with 19 bases between. The CDR3 loop is CASSIPGIKVDIQYF. The CDR3 nucleotides are TGTGCCAGCAGTATTCCAGGAATCAAAGTCGACATTCAGTACTTC.

The rearrangement joins TRBV25-1 to TRBJ1-1; 7 bases align to TRBD1. The CDR3 is 14 amino acids. Germline V gives CDR1 MGHDK, CDR2 SYGVNS. V lost 0 bases, J lost 5 bases, and 3 bases stayed unmatched. Here the CDR3 DNA reads TGTGCCAGCAGTGAATATAAGGGGGCTACTGAAGCTTTCTTT. Protein: CASSEYKGATEAFF.

The count of this clone is one. The V and J genes are TRBV28 and TRBJ2-7; TRBD1 matches at 9 bases. Germline V lookup: CDR1 MDHEN, CDR2 SYDVKM. The CDR3 contains 16 residues. The V gene end was trimmed by 5 bases and the J gene end by 2 bases; junction bases not matched to a gene: 10. CDR3 DNA: TGTGCCAGCAGTGCCGTCCGGGACAGGGTCCCCTACGAGCAGTACTTC. It yields the protein CASSAVRDRVPYEQYF.

The chain couples TRBV5-6 to TRBJ1-2; a possible D gene is TRBD1 (5 bases). Germline V lookup: CDR1 SGHDT, CDR2 YYEEEE. The CDR3 extends over 13 amino acids. The V gene lost 3 bases and the J gene lost 7 bases, with 13 bases spanning the gap. The CDR3 loop reads CASSSQGLCGYTF. The CDR3 nucleotides are TGTGCCAGCAGCTCCCAGGGATTGTGTGGCTACACCTTC.

The CDR3, as DNA: TGTGCCAGCAGTACCCGAACGGGACAGGGACTCTATGGCTACACCTTC. As protein: CASSTRTGQGLYGYTF. The chain couples TRBV27 to TRBJ1-2; 9 bases are shared with TRBD1. The CDR3 spans 16 residues. Germline V CDR1 and CDR2: MNHEY, SMNVEV (reference sequence). V gave up 5 bases and J gave up 4 bases; unmatched junction bases: 11.

The chain combines TRBV29-1 with TRBJ2-7; 12 positions match TRBD2. This CDR3 is built from 14 residues. Unmatched junction bases numbered 5, after V lost 6 bases and J lost 2 bases. Germline V lookup: CDR1 SQVTM, CDR2 ANQGSEA. The DNA for the CDR3 is TGCAGCGTGAAAGGACTAGCGGGAACCTACGAGCAGTACTTC. It yields the protein CSVKGLAGTYEQYF.

The chain combines TRBV29-1 with TRBJ1-2; D ambiguous. Germline lookup yields CDR1 SQVTM and CDR2 ANQGSEA. V lost 6 bases to trimming and J lost 3 bases, with 17 bases between them. The CDR3 spans 14 residues. CDR3 bases: TGCAGCGTCGTCAAACCCGGGAGGGACTATGGCTACACCTTC. Its protein is CSVVKPGRDYGYTF.

The CDR3 is CASSPSPLAAREAFF. Here the CDR3 DNA reads TGTGCCAGCAGCCCCTCCCCCCTCGCAGCGCGTGAAGCTTTCTTT. The chain carries TRBV5-8 and TRBJ1-1; D uncertain. V was cut by 4 bases and J by 7 bases, with 20 bases left in between. This CDR3 is 15 amino acids long. The germline CDR1 and CDR2 sequences are SGHTS and YDEGEE.

This chain links TRBV28 with TRBJ1-5, with 9 bases that match TRBD1. The ends lost 6 bases at V and 4 bases at J; junction bases unmatched: 7. The CDR3 length is 15 residues. Germline assignment: CDR1 MDHEN and CDR2 SYDVKM. The CDR3 is CASSRHRGPNQPQHF. The CDR3 region has the DNA TGTGCCAGCAGCCGACACAGGGGGCCAAATCAGCCCCAGCATTTT.